The 9 T cell receptor beta chains below all came from one sample that was sequenced in a study of blood T cell repertoires in COVID-19. Libraries were prepared by immunoSEQ multiplex PCR; TCRdb keeps only in-frame clonotypes and omits some of them. The repertoire holds around 300,000 clones, with 87% as singletons. Specimen: peripheral blood. Receptors originate from a man aged 18 to 29 with active or convalescent COVID-19.

The V call is TRBV3-1 (or the pseudogene TRBV3-2), the J call TRBJ1-1; D is ambiguous. The V end was cut by 0 bases, the J end by 0 bases, with 8 bases between. The CDR3 is 15 residues long. The germline CDR1 and CDR2 sequences are LGHDT and YNNKEL (reference sequence). DNA of the CDR3: TGTGCCAGCAGCCAAGATCCCGCGGTGAACACTGAAGCTTTCTTT. It specifies CASSQDPAVNTEAFF.

V and J are TRBV6-2 or TRBV6-3 and TRBJ2-7, with 8 bases aligning to TRBD2. Per the germline V gene, CDR1 is MNHEY and CDR2 is SVGEGT. The CDR3 has 15 amino acids. Trimming took 2 bases from V and 4 from J; bases not matched to a gene: 7. CDR3 protein: CASSYRPGRGYEQYF. The CDR3 nucleotides are TGTGCCAGCAGTTACCGACCCGGGAGGGGATACGAGCAGTACTTC.

The chain joins TRBV24-1 to TRBJ2-1; TRBD2 aligns across 13 bases. Germline-derived CDR1 and CDR2 are KGHDR and SFDVKD. This CDR3 region has 19 residues. J lost 8 bases, V lost 0 bases, and 12 bases had no gene match. The CDR3 region is CATSDLPGLWTSGSDEQFF. CDR3 nucleotides: TGTGCCACCAGTGATTTGCCCGGACTCTGGACTAGCGGGAGTGATGAGCAGTTCTTC.

The chain has TRBV2 and TRBJ1-1; a possible D gene is TRBD1 (6 bases). The germline gives CDR1 SNHLY, CDR2 FYNNEI. The CDR3 runs to 12 residues. With 8 bases removed from V and 0 bases from J, the gap between germline ends came to 7 bases. The CDR3 DNA is TGTGCCAGCGGGACACTGAACACTGAAGCTTTCTTT. It translates to CASGTLNTEAFF.

The chain is built from TRBV11-2 and TRBJ2-7; 7 positions agree with TRBD2. This CDR3 contains 15 residues. Germline assignment: CDR1 SGHAT and CDR2 FQNNGV. V shed 4 bases, J shed 3 bases, and the junction held 9 bases outside the gene matches. The CDR3 protein is CASSYPQGGSYEQYF. The CDR3 nucleotides are TGTGCCAGCAGCTACCCCCAAGGCGGGAGCTACGAGCAGTACTTC.

A few counts support this clone. The V call is TRBV3-1 (or the pseudogene TRBV3-2), the J call TRBJ1-5, with no clear D. The CDR3 covers 16 residues. Germline values: CDR1 LGHDT, CDR2 YNNKEL (reference sequence). Trimming left V 0 bases short and J 6 bases short, with 15 bases between. CDR3 protein: CASSQEPEWVSQPQHF. As DNA, the CDR3 is TGTGCCAGCAGCCAAGAACCGGAGTGGGTATCTCAGCCCCAGCATTTT.

This sequence joins TRBV28 and TRBJ1-5; perhaps TRBD1 as D (6 bases). Germline-derived CDR1 and CDR2 are MDHEN and SYDVKM. V was pared by 7 bases and J by 2 bases, with 15 bases between. The CDR3 runs 15 residues. The CDR3 region is CASTDPGGGNQPQHF. DNA for the CDR3: TGTGCCAGCACCGATCCGGGGGGCGGCAATCAGCCCCAGCATTTT.

J is TRBJ1-1 and V is TRBV10-1; D is unresolved. The germline V and J ends were trimmed by 1 base and 4 bases, with 7 bases remaining between them. The CDR3 extends over 13 amino acids. Germline lookup yields CDR1 WNHNN and CDR2 SYGVQD (reference sequence). The CDR3: CASSELGSTEAFF. Here the CDR3 DNA reads TGCGCCAGCAGTGAGTTGGGGAGCACTGAAGCTTTCTTT.

J is TRBJ2-3 and V is TRBV4-3, with a possible D match to TRBD2 (6 bases). This CDR3 has 16 residues. Germline CDR1 reads LGHNA; CDR2 reads YSLEER. The germline V and J ends were trimmed by 1 base and 0 bases, with 11 bases remaining between them. CDR3 bases: TGCGCCAGCAGCCAAGTCGCGGCGGGGAGCACAGATACGCAGTATTTT. Encoded protein: CASSQVAAGSTDTQYF.